This TCR beta chain was profiled in a study of T cell changes during pregnancy in multiple sclerosis. The data were produced by immunoSEQ multiplex PCR, yet TCRdb's version contains in-frame clones alone and is incomplete. The table records tens of thousands of clones, 92% of them present only once. V shed 9 bases, J shed 6 bases, and the junction held 4 bases outside the gene matches. This CDR3 region has 14 residues. Germline V gene sequence: CDR1 MRHNA, CDR2 SNTAGT. This clonotype was sampled from a female donor with multiple sclerosis, enrolled in a pregnancy study. This specimen was peripheral blood, taken in the second trimester of pregnancy. The V and J genes are TRBV6-4 and TRBJ2-3, with 15 bases aligning to TRBD2. CDR3 DNA: TGTGCCAGAGTCGGGACTAGCGGGAGGGATACGCAGTATTTT. Translation gives CARVGTSGRDTQYF.